This TCR beta chain was documented in a study of shared clonotypes between healthy human individuals. Worth noting for this clone: What it binds is not known.

The V gene's germline CDR1 is SGHRS and CDR2 YFSETQ. The V and J ends lost 4 bases and 5 bases, in that order; junction bases with no gene match: 8. The CDR3 has 14 amino acids. General observations from the study: Of the naive CD4 clonotypes, roughly 5.2% were shared across a handful of donors. Sorted-subset sequencing, rarefaction showed, was incomplete despite large depth.

The protocol was immunoSEQ multiplex PCR, while the TCRdb copy is restricted to in-frame clones and leaves out a portion. Among roughly 1,500,000 clones, about 98.5% were seen once, and the ten largest hold roughly 0.36%. The specimen sequenced was naive CD4+ T cells sorted from blood. Described subset: CD45RA+ positively selected. This clonotype was sampled from a man aged 30-40 years in good health. The chain links TRBV5-1 to TRBJ1-2, with 7 bases fitting TRBD1. CDR3 in DNA: TGCGCCAGCAGCAGGTTACAGGGGACGTATGGCTACACCTTC. This translates into CASSRLQGTYGYTF.